These T cell receptor beta chains were read from a single sample in a study of OX40 agonist ivuxolimab in advanced cancers. Here immunoSEQ multiplex PCR was the method, and the copy in TCRdb shows in-frame clones only, minus some. Of under 100,000 clones in the sample, less than 90% were seen once. This sample comprised CD4+ or CD8+ T cells sorted from blood, obtained in a trial of the OX40 agonist ivuxolimab. The receptors stem from an adult with an advanced solid tumor such as melanoma, head and neck, liver or kidney cancer. CDR3s include the opening cysteine and the closing phenylalanine or tryptophan. Fields, in order: clone size, V gene, J gene, D gene, CDR3 DNA, CDR3 protein. A D gene is named only where the DNA matches it firmly. The size field is filled for only some rows; it gives once, few, many or a size class.

clone size: -
V gene: TRBV5-8
J gene: TRBJ2-7
D gene: TRBD1
CDR3 DNA: TGTGCCAGCAGCGGGGGACAGGGAAGGTTCTACGAGCAGTACTTC
CDR3 protein: CASSGGQGRFYEQYF

clone size: -
V gene: TRBV7-2
J gene: TRBJ2-5
D gene: -
CDR3 DNA: TGTGCCAGCAGCTTACAGCCCATCGGGCAGACCCAGTACTTC
CDR3 protein: CASSLQPIGQTQYF

clone size: -
V gene: TRBV7-2
J gene: TRBJ1-6
D gene: TRBD1
CDR3 DNA: TGTGCCAGCAGCCGCCGGGACAGGGATCGGTTTGCCCTCCACTTT
CDR3 protein: CASSRRDRDRFALHF

clone size: -
V gene: TRBV30
J gene: TRBJ2-7
D gene: -
CDR3 DNA: TGTGCCTGGAGTCGGGCAGACTCACGGGAGCAGTACTTC
CDR3 protein: CAWSRADSREQYF

clone size: few
V gene: TRBV29-1
J gene: TRBJ1-1
D gene: -
CDR3 DNA: TGCAGCGTTGAAGATGGATCTCAAGCTTTCTTT
CDR3 protein: CSVEDGSQAFF

clone size: -
V gene: TRBV7-2
J gene: TRBJ1-2
D gene: -
CDR3 DNA: TGTGCCAGCAGCCCCGGACCCGTGAATTCTAACTATGGCTACACCTTC
CDR3 protein: CASSPGPVNSNYGYTF

clone size: -
V gene: TRBV18
J gene: TRBJ2-4
D gene: TRBD1
CDR3 DNA: TGTGCCAGCTCACCACAGGGGGCATTAGACAAAAACATTCAGTACTTC
CDR3 protein: CASSPQGALDKNIQYF

clone size: -
V gene: TRBV5-1
J gene: TRBJ2-2
D gene: TRBD1
CDR3 DNA: TGCGCCAGCAGACAGGGGGCGCGAACCGGGGAGCTGTTTTTT
CDR3 protein: CASRQGARTGELFF

clone size: few
V gene: TRBV7-9
J gene: TRBJ1-6
D gene: -
CDR3 DNA: TGTGCCAGCAGCCCCTCGAGGAATTCACCCCTCCACTTT
CDR3 protein: CASSPSRNSPLHF

clone size: -
V gene: TRBV5-5
J gene: TRBJ2-3
D gene: -
CDR3 DNA: TGTGCCAGCAGCTGGACTGCCACAGATACGCAGTATTTT
CDR3 protein: CASSWTATDTQYF

clone size: -
V gene: TRBV29-1
J gene: TRBJ2-3
D gene: -
CDR3 DNA: TGCAGCGTTGGATTCACAGATACGCAGTATTTT
CDR3 protein: CSVGFTDTQYF

clone size: -
V gene: TRBV6-5
J gene: TRBJ2-3
D gene: -
CDR3 DNA: TGTGCCAGCAGTTACTCGACAGGGCGGGGAGATACGCAGTATTTT
CDR3 protein: CASSYSTGRGDTQYF

clone size: -
V gene: TRBV27
J gene: TRBJ2-7
D gene: TRBD1
CDR3 DNA: TGTGCCAGCAGCCCCAGGGGGCTAGGCGAGCAGTACTTC
CDR3 protein: CASSPRGLGEQYF

clone size: -
V gene: TRBV6-4
J gene: TRBJ1-2
D gene: TRBD1
CDR3 DNA: TGTGCCAGCAGTGACAACAGGGGGGCGAACTATGGCTACACCTTC
CDR3 protein: CASSDNRGANYGYTF

clone size: -
V gene: TRBV4-3
J gene: TRBJ1-6
D gene: -
CDR3 DNA: TGCGCCAGCAGCCAAACCCTCCCCGAGCAGGGCGGTTCACCCCTCCACTTT
CDR3 protein: CASSQTLPEQGGSPLHF

clone size: -
V gene: TRBV9
J gene: TRBJ2-3
D gene: -
CDR3 DNA: TGTGCCAGCAGCGCCACTGGGGGCAGGGGCACAGATACGCAGTATTTT
CDR3 protein: CASSATGGRGTDTQYF

clone size: few
V gene: TRBV30
J gene: TRBJ1-4
D gene: -
CDR3 DNA: TGTGCCTGGAGAGGGAGGGGCGGTGAAAAACTGTTTTTT
CDR3 protein: CAWRGRGGEKLFF

clone size: -
V gene: TRBV5-5
J gene: TRBJ1-1
D gene: -
CDR3 DNA: TGTGCCAGCAGCTTCTCCGTGGGTTCCGAAGCTTTCTTT
CDR3 protein: CASSFSVGSEAFF

clone size: few
V gene: TRBV5-4
J gene: TRBJ1-3
D gene: TRBD1
CDR3 DNA: TGTGCCAGCAGCCCGACGGACAGGGGGAACACCATATATTTT
CDR3 protein: CASSPTDRGNTIYF

clone size: -
V gene: TRBV6-5
J gene: TRBJ1-2
D gene: -
CDR3 DNA: TGTGCCAGTTCCTCAGCCGGGTTCAGCTATGGCTACACCTTC
CDR3 protein: CASSSAGFSYGYTF

clone size: -
V gene: TRBV30
J gene: TRBJ2-7
D gene: -
CDR3 DNA: TGTGCCTGGAGGAACAGGCTAAACTCCTACGAGCAGTACTTC
CDR3 protein: CAWRNRLNSYEQYF

clone size: -
V gene: TRBV2
J gene: TRBJ1-4
D gene: -
CDR3 DNA: TGTGCCAGCAGTTTACAGGGCGTAGAAAAACTGTTTTTT
CDR3 protein: CASSLQGVEKLFF

clone size: -
V gene: TRBV4-2
J gene: TRBJ2-7
D gene: -
CDR3 DNA: TGTGCCAGCAGCCAAAACGCCGGCACAGGCCTGTCCGAGCAGTACTTC
CDR3 protein: CASSQNAGTGLSEQYF

clone size: -
V gene: TRBV5-1
J gene: TRBJ1-4
D gene: -
CDR3 DNA: TGCGCCAGCAGCTTATCCACTTGGGGTGCAACTAATGAAAAACTGTTTTTT
CDR3 protein: CASSLSTWGATNEKLFF

clone size: once
V gene: TRBV9
J gene: TRBJ1-5
D gene: -
CDR3 DNA: TGTGCCAGCTCGCGCACCGGGACGGAGAATCAGCCCCAGCATTTT
CDR3 protein: CASSRTGTENQPQHF

clone size: -
V gene: TRBV7-9
J gene: TRBJ2-1
D gene: -
CDR3 DNA: TGTGCCAGCAGATATGGTAGCGGCGACAATGAGCAGTTCTTC
CDR3 protein: CASRYGSGDNEQFF

clone size: -
V gene: TRBV10-3
J gene: TRBJ2-7
D gene: -
CDR3 DNA: TGTGCCATCAGTGATCAAGGAACCGGGGGTTTTTACGAGCAGTACTTC
CDR3 protein: CAISDQGTGGFYEQYF

clone size: few
V gene: TRBV9
J gene: TRBJ2-1
D gene: TRBD2
CDR3 DNA: TGTGCCAGCAGCGTAGGGGTGCGGGGGGGCCAGGGTGAGCAGTTCTTC
CDR3 protein: CASSVGVRGGQGEQFF

clone size: -
V gene: TRBV2
J gene: TRBJ2-3
D gene: -
CDR3 DNA: TGTGCCAGCAGTGAGGGTGACCCGCAGTATTTT
CDR3 protein: CASSEGDPQYF

clone size: -
V gene: TRBV4-2
J gene: TRBJ1-5
D gene: -
CDR3 DNA: TGTGCCAGCAGCAGCAGGGATAATCAGCCCCAGCATTTT
CDR3 protein: CASSSRDNQPQHF

clone size: -
V gene: TRBV7-9
J gene: TRBJ2-2
D gene: -
CDR3 DNA: TGTGCCAGCAGCCCTTACACCGGGGAGCTGTTTTTT
CDR3 protein: CASSPYTGELFF

clone size: -
V gene: TRBV27
J gene: TRBJ2-3
D gene: TRBD2
CDR3 DNA: TGTGCCAGCAGTCGAAGACTAGCGGGGTCCGCAGATACGCAGTATTTT
CDR3 protein: CASSRRLAGSADTQYF

clone size: -
V gene: TRBV6-6
J gene: TRBJ2-5
D gene: -
CDR3 DNA: TGTGCCAGCAGTAGGGGACGGGGACAAGAGACCCAGTACTTC
CDR3 protein: CASSRGRGQETQYF

clone size: -
V gene: TRBV30
J gene: TRBJ1-1
D gene: -
CDR3 DNA: TGTGCCTGGAGTGTCCTCGGGGGGAGGGACACTGAAGCTTTCTTT
CDR3 protein: CAWSVLGGRDTEAFF

clone size: -
V gene: TRBV27
J gene: TRBJ2-7
D gene: TRBD1
CDR3 DNA: TGTGCCAGCAGTTTATCCCCACAGGGGATTTACGAGCAGTACTTC
CDR3 protein: CASSLSPQGIYEQYF

clone size: -
V gene: TRBV5-8
J gene: TRBJ1-5
D gene: -
CDR3 DNA: TGTGCCAGCAGCTTGGGGGAGAGGGCCTCCATTTTCCAGCCCCAGCATTTT
CDR3 protein: CASSLGERASIFQPQHF